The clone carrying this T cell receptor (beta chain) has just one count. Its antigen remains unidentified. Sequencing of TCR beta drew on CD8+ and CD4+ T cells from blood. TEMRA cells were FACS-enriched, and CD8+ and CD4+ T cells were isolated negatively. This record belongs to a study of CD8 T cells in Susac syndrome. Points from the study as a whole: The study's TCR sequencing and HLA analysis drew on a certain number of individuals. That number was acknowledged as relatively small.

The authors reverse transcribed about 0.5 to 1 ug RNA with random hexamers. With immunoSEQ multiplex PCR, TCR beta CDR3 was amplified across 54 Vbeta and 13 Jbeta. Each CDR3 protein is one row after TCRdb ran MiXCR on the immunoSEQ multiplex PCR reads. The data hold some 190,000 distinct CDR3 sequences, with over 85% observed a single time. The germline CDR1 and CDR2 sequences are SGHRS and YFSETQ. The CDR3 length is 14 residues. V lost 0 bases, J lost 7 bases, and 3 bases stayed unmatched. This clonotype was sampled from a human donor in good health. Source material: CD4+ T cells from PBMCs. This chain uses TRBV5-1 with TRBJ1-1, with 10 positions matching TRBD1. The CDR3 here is CASSLAGTGVEAFF. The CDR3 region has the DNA TGCGCCAGCAGCTTGGCCGGGACAGGGGTTGAAGCTTTCTTT.